This TCR beta chain was identified in a study of PD-1 blockade in classical Hodgkin lymphoma. General study points: Complete responders possessed baseline diversity comparable to newly diagnosed patients.

About this clone itself: Its antigen remains unidentified. An end of the junction differs from the germline gene, which may be a read error.

Time point of the sample: cycle 4 day 1 (C4D1), after six to seven weeks of nivolumab. Relapse after autologous stem cell transplantation occurred in every patient, and brentuximab vedotin exposure varied. CDR3 length equals 16 residues. Germline V CDR1 and CDR2: MGHDK, SYGVNS. Produced via immunoSEQ multiplex PCR; TCRdb's table is partial and in-frame only. This sample has tens of thousands of clones, with 91% found just once. The chain employs TRBV25-1 and TRBJ1-3; D is possibly TRBD1 (6 bases). The sequences come from peripheral blood mononuclear cells (PBMCs), collected before the fourth cycle of nivolumab. This clonotype was obtained from a human donor with classical Hodgkin lymphoma. CDR3 nucleotide sequence: TGTGTCAGCAGTGAATTTGACAGGCTCTCTGGAAACACCATATATTTT. It codes for CVSSEFDRLSGNTIYF.